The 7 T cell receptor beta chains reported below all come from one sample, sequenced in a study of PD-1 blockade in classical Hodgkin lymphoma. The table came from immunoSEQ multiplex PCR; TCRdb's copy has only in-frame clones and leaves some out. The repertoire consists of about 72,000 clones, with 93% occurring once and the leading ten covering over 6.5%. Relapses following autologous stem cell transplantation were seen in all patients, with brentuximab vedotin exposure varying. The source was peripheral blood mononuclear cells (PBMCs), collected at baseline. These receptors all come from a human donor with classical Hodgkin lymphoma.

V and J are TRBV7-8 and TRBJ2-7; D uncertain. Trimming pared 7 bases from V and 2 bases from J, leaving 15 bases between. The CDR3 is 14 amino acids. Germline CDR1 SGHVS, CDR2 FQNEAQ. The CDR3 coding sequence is TGTGCCAGCACCGCCCGGACGGTTACCTACGAGCAGTACTTC. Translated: CASTARTVTYEQYF.

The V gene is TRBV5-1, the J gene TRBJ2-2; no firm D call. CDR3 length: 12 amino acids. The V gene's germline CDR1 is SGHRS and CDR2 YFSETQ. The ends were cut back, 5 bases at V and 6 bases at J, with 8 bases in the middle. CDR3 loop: CASSSWSGELFF. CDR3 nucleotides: TGCGCCAGCAGTTCCTGGTCCGGGGAGCTGTTTTTT. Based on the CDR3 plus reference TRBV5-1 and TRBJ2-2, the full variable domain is KAGVTQTPRYLIKTRGQQVTLSCSPISGHRSVSWYQQTPGQGLQFLFEYFSETQRNKGNFPGRFSGRQFSNSRSEMNVSTLELGDSALYLCASSSWSGELFFGEGSRLTVL.

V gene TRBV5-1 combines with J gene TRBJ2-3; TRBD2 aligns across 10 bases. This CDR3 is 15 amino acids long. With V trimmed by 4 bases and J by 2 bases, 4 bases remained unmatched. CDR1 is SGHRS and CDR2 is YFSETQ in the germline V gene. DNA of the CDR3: TGCGCCAGCAGCACGAGCGGGGGGGACACAGATACGCAGTATTTT. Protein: CASSTSGGDTDTQYF. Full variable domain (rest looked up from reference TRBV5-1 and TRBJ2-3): KAGVTQTPRYLIKTRGQQVTLSCSPISGHRSVSWYQQTPGQGLQFLFEYFSETQRNKGNFPGRFSGRQFSNSRSEMNVSTLELGDSALYLCASSTSGGDTDTQYFGPGTRLTVL.

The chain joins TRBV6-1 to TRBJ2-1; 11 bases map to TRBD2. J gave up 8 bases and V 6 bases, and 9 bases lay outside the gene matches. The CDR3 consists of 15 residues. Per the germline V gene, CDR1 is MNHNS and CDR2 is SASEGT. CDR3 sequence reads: CASRNIAGGRDEQFF. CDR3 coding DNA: TGTGCCAGCAGGAATATAGCGGGGGGGCGCGATGAGCAGTTCTTC.

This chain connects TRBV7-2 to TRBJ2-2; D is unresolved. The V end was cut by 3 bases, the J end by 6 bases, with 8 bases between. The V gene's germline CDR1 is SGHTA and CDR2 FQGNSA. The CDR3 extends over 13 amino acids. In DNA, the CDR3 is TGTGCCAGCAGCTTCACGGCCTCCGGGGAGCTGTTTTTT. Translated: CASSFTASGELFF.

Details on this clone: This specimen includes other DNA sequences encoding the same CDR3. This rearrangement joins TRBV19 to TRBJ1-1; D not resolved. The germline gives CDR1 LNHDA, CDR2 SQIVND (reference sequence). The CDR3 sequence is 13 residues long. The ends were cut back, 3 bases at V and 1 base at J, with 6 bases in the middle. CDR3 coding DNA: TGTGCCAGTAGTATGGGCGGGAACACTGAAGCTTTCTTT. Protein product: CASSMGGNTEAFF.

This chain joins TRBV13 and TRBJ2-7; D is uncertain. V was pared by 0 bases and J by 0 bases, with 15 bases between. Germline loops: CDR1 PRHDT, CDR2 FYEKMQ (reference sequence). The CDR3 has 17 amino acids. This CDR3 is CASSLGLRVGLSYEQYF. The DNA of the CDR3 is TGTGCCAGCAGCTTAGGCCTTCGGGTAGGGCTCTCCTACGAGCAGTACTTC.